The 12 T cell receptor beta chains listed next were all sequenced from one sample in a study of metastatic and nonmetastatic thyroid tumors. No patient had received any treatment before thyroid surgery. TCRdb re-called the PCR reads with MiXCR. The sample contains roughly 20,000 clones, roughly 23% of which appear only once. Sequencing was done on a sample of tumor tissue. The receptors originated from a male donor with papillary thyroid cancer or a benign thyroid nodule (not recorded which). Some clones in this sample may be carry-over from other donors' samples.

This clone was found many times. Relative to the germline gene, one junction end is altered; a read error may explain this. CDR3 protein: CASTEAFF. CDR3 sequence (DNA): TGTGCCAGCACTGAAGCTTTCTTT. V is TRBV6-1 and J is TRBJ1-1; no reliable D call. The CDR3 is made up of 8 amino acids. The germline gives CDR1 MNHNS, CDR2 SASEGT.

This clone was observed many times. The V call is TRBV30, the J call TRBJ2-1; D may match TRBD1 or TRBD2 (5 bases each). The CDR3 contains 13 residues. Trimming took 5 bases from V and 9 from J, leaving 17 bases between them. Germline CDR1 and CDR2: GTSNPN and SVGIG (reference sequence). CDR3 DNA sequence: TGTGCCTGGGTATCTCTCGGGGCCACTGAGCAGTTCTTC. Residues: CAWVSLGATEQFF. Drawing the rest from reference TRBV30 and TRBJ2-1, the complete variable domain is SQTIHQWPATLVQPVGSPLSLECTVEGTSNPNLYWYRQAAGRGLQLLFYSVGIGQISSEVPQNLSASRPQDRQFILSSKKLLLSDSGFYLCAWVSLGATEQFFGPGTRLTVL.

By share of the sample, this clone is medium-sized (0.01 to 0.1%). This chain connects TRBV11-2 to TRBJ2-1; D ambiguous. This CDR3 comprises 14 residues. Trimming took off 0 bases at V and 8 bases at J, with 11 bases between the two ends. In germline, CDR1 is SGHAT, CDR2 FQNNGV. The chain's CDR3 is CASSLDGVLDEQFF. The CDR3 nucleotides read TGTGCCAGCAGCTTAGATGGGGTTCTGGATGAGCAGTTCTTC. The whole variable domain, remainder taken from reference TRBV11-2 and TRBJ2-1, is EAGVAQSPRYKIIEKRQSVAFWCNPISGHATLYWYQQILGQGPKLLIQFQNNGVVDDSQLPKDRFSAERLKGVDSTLKIQPAKLEDSAVYLCASSLDGVLDEQFFGPGTRLTVL.

This clone was seen a handful of times. The chain uses TRBV28 and TRBJ2-1; unclear D gene. Trimming shortened V by 6 bases and J by 9 bases, and 15 bases separated the two germline ends. This CDR3 contains 13 residues. Looked up from germline, CDR1 is MDHEN and CDR2 is SYDVKM. CDR3 DNA: TGTGCCAGCAGCCCGCTGGCTACCGGTGAGCAGTTCTTC. Its translation is CASSPLATGEQFF.

V is TRBV20-1 and J is TRBJ2-7, with D tentatively TRBD1 or TRBD2 (5 bases each). Trimming took off 2 bases at V and 2 bases at J, with 13 bases between the two ends. CDR3 size: 14 residues. Germline CDR1 reads DFQATT; CDR2 reads SNEGSKA (reference sequence). CDR3 sequence: CSARPDRGPYEQYF. The CDR3 DNA reads as TGCAGTGCTAGACCTGATCGGGGACCCTACGAGCAGTACTTC.

This clone was counted many times. This sequence joins TRBV29-1 and TRBJ2-5; the D gene is possibly TRBD1 (5 bases). Trimming cost V 2 bases and J 2 bases, with 9 bases left between them. Germline V gene lookup returns CDR1 SQVTM and CDR2 ANQGSEA. CDR3 length: 13 amino acids. CDR3 amino acids: CSVESRQQETQYF. The CDR3 bases are TGCAGCGTTGAATCGAGACAGCAAGAGACCCAGTACTTC.

This clone was counted at least ten times. The chain couples TRBV29-1 to TRBJ2-1; D unresolved. CDR1 is SQVTM, CDR2 ANQGSEA, per germline. The CDR3 spans 11 residues. V lost 4 bases to trimming and J lost 7 bases, with 8 bases between them. The DNA for the CDR3 is TGCAGCGTTGTAGACTTTAATGAGCAGTTCTTC. Protein: CSVVDFNEQFF.

This clone is medium-sized by share. The chain has TRBV11-3 and TRBJ2-7; D not certain. This CDR3 has 15 amino acids. Trimming cost V 4 bases and J 1 base, with 14 bases left between them. Germline values: CDR1 SGHNT, CDR2 YENEEA. CDR3 loop: CASSSLWAKSYEQYF. The CDR3 bases are TGTGCCAGCAGCTCCCTATGGGCAAAATCCTACGAGCAGTACTTC.

The gene calls are TRBV4-3 and TRBJ1-3; D is undetermined. Germline V gene sequence: CDR1 LGHNA, CDR2 YSLEER. V gave up 0 bases and J gave up 9 bases, with 21 bases separating them. The CDR3 consists of 17 residues. The CDR3 DNA sequence: TGCGCCAGCAGCCAAGATTTACGAACAGTGGCTGGACCCACCATATATTTT. Protein product: CASSQDLRTVAGPTIYF.

Worth noting for this clone: This may be a read error: a much more frequent sequence differs by one nucleotide. The chain combines TRBV4-3 with TRBJ1-4, with TRBD1 matching 7 bases. CDR1 is LGHNA and CDR2 is YSLEER in the germline V gene. CDR3 length: 17 residues. CDR3: CACSQERQGRRNEKLFF. The CDR3 nucleotides read TGCGCCTGCAGCCAAGAGAGACAGGGACGACGTAATGAAAAACTGTTTTTT.

This clone has at least ten counts. The chain recombines TRBV4-2 with TRBJ2-1; 9 nucleotides align to TRBD2. The ends lost 5 bases at V and 8 bases at J; junction bases unmatched: 13. Germline values: CDR1 LGHNA, CDR2 YNFKEQ. This CDR3 has 16 amino acids. The CDR3 protein is CASSDPGSGSLDEQFF. DNA of the CDR3: TGTGCCAGCAGCGATCCAGGTAGCGGGAGTTTAGATGAGCAGTTCTTC.

This clone was detected once. Germline and junction disagree at one end, which may indicate a read error. The rearrangement links TRBV30 to TRBJ2-3, with D maybe TRBD2 (6 bases). This CDR3 comprises 13 residues. Germline V gene data show CDR1 as GTSNPN and CDR2 as SVGIG (reference sequence). CDR3 DNA sequence: TGTGCCTGGAGTGGGGGAGGCACAGATACGCAGGATTTT. Protein product: CAWSGGGTDTQDF.